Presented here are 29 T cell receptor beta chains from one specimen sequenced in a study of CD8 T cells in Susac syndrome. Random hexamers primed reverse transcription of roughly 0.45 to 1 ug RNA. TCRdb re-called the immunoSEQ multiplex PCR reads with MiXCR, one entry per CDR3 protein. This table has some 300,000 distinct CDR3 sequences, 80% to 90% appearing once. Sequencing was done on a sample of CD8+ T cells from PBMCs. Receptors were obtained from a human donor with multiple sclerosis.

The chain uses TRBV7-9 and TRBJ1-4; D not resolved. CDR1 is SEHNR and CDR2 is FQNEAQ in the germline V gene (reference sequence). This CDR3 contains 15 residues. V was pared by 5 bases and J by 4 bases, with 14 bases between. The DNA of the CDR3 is TGTGCCAGCAGCGCTCCAGCTACCAATAATGAAAAACTGTTTTTT. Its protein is CASSAPATNNEKLFF.

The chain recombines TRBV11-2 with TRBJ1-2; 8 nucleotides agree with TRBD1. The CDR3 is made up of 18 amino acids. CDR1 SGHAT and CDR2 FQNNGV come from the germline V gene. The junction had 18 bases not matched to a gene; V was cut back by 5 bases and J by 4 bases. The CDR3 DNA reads TGTGCCAGCAGCCCCGATGCCGGGACAGGCCTTTTGGTCTATGGCTACACCTTC. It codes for CASSPDAGTGLLVYGYTF.

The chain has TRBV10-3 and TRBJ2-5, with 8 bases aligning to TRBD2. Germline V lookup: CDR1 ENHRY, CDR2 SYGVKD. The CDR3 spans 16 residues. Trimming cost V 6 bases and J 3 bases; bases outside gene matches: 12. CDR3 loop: CAISDISLAVKETQYF. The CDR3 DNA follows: TGTGCCATCAGCGATATCTCACTAGCGGTAAAAGAGACCCAGTACTTC.

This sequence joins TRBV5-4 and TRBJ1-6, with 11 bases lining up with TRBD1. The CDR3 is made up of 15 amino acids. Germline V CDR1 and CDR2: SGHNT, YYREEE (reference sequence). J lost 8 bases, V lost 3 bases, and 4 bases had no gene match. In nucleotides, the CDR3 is TGTGCCAGCAGCTCCGGGACAGGGGGAGATTCACCCCTCCACTTT. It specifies CASSSGTGGDSPLHF.

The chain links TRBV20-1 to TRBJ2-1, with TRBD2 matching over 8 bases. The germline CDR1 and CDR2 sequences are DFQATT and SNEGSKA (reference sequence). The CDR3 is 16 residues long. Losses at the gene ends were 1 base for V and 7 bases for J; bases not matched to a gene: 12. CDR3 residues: CSARGVSGISRNEQFF. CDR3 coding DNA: TGCAGTGCTAGAGGGGTTAGCGGGATAAGTAGGAATGAGCAGTTCTTC.

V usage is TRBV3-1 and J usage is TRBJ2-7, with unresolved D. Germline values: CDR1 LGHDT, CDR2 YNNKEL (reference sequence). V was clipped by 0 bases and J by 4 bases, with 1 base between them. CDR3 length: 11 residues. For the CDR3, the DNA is TGTGCCAGCAGCCAAGAGTACGAGCAGTACTTC. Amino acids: CASSQEYEQYF.

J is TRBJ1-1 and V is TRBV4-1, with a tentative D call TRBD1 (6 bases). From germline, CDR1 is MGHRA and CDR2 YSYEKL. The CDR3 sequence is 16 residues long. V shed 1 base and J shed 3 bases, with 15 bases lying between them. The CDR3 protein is CASSQVYREADTEAFF. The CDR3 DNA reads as TGCGCCAGCAGCCAAGTCTACAGGGAGGCGGACACTGAAGCTTTCTTT.

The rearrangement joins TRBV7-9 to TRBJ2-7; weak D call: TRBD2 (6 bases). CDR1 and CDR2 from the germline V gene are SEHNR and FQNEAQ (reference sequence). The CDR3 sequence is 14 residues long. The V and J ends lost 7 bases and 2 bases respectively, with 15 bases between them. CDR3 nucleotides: TGTGCCAGCACCTCTAGGGACTTGCCCTACGAGCAGTACTTC. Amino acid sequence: CASTSRDLPYEQYF. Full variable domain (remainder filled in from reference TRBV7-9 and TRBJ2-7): DTGVSQNPRHKITKRGQNVTFRCDPISEHNRLYWYRQTLGQGPEFLTYFQNEAQLEKSRLLSDRFSAERPKGSFSTLEIQRTEQGDSAMYLCASTSRDLPYEQYFGPGTRLTVT.

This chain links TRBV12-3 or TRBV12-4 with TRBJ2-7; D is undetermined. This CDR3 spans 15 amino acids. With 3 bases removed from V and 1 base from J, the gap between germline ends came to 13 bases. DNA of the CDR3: TGTGCCAGCAGTTTCGGGCTAGTCAATTCCTACGAGCAGTACTTC. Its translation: CASSFGLVNSYEQYF.

CDR3 protein: CASSLAGGSVDTQYF. CDR3 sequence (DNA): TGTGCCAGCAGCTTAGCGGGAGGGTCGGTTGATACGCAGTATTTT. The chain employs TRBV7-8 and TRBJ2-3; 7 bases are a match to TRBD2. The CDR3 spans 15 residues. V lost 0 bases and J lost 6; bases outside the gene matches: 6. The germline V gene has CDR1 SGHVS and CDR2 FQNEAQ.

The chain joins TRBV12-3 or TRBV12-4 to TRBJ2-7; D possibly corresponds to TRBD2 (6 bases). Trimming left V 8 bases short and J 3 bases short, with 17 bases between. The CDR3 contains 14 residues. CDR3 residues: CASSFGMGGYEQYF. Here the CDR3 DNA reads TGTGCCAGCTCGTTCGGGATGGGGGGCTACGAGCAGTACTTC.

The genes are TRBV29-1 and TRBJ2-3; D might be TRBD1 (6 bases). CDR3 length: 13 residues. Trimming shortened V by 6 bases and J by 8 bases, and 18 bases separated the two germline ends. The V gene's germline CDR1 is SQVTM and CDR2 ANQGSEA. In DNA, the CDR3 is TGCAGCGTGAGATACAGGGACCCGAGTACGCAGTATTTT. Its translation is CSVRYRDPSTQYF.

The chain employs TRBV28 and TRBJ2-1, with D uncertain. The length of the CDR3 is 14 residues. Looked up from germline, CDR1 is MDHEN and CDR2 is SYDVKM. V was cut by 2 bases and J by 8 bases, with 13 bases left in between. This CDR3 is CASSLEGLEDEQFF. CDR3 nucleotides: TGTGCCAGCAGTTTAGAAGGGCTCGAGGATGAGCAGTTCTTC.

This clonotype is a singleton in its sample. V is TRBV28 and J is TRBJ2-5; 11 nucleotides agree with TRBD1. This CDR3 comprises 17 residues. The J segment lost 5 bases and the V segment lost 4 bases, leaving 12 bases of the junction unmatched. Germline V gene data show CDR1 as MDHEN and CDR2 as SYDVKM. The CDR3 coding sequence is TGTGCCAGCAGTTCAACAAACCGGACAGGGGGCTGGGAGACCCAGTACTTC. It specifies CASSSTNRTGGWETQYF.

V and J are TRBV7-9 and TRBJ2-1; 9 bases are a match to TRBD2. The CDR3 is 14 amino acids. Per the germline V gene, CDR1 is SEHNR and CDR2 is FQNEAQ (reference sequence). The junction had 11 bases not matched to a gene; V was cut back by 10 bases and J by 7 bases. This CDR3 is CATQHSGRFNEQFF. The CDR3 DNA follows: TGTGCCACCCAACACAGCGGGAGGTTTAATGAGCAGTTCTTC.

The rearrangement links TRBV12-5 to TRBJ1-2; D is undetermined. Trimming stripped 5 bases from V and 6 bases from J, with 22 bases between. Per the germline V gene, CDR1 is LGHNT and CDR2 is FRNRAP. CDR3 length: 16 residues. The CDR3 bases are TGTGCTAGTGGTCTGGCCGGTGAGGAGTGGCCACATGGCTACACCTTC. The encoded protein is CASGLAGEEWPHGYTF.

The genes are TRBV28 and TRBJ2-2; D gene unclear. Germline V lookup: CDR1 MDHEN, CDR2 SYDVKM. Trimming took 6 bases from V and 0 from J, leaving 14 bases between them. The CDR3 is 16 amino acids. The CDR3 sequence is CASSPAVGANTGELFF. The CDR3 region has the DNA TGTGCCAGCAGCCCGGCGGTGGGTGCGAACACCGGGGAGCTGTTTTTT.

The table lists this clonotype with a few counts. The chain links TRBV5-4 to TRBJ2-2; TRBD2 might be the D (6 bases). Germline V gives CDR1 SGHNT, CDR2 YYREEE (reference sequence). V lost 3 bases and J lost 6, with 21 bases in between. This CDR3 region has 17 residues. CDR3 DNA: TGTGCCAGCAGCTCCCCTGGGACGCGGGGAAAGGCCGGGGAGCTGTTTTTT. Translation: CASSSPGTRGKAGELFF.

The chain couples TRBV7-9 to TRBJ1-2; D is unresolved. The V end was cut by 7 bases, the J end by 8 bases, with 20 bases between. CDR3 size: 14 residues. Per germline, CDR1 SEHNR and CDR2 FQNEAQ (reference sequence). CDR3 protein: CASTWPLTESGYTF. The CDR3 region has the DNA TGTGCCAGCACCTGGCCCCTTACAGAGAGCGGCTACACCTTC.

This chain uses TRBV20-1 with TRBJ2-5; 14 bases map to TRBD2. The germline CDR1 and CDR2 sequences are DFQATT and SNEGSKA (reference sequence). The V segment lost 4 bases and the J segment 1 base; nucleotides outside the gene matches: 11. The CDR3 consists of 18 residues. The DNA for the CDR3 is TGCAGTGCTAAAAGTCCCGGGACTAGCGGGAGACCCCAAGAGACCCAGTACTTC. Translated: CSAKSPGTSGRPQETQYF.

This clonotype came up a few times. CDR3 in amino acids: CASSFDRDREKFF. The CDR3 bases are TGTGCCAGCAGCTTCGACCGGGACAGGGAAAAGTTCTTC. This sequence joins TRBV5-4 and TRBJ2-1, with 9 positions matching TRBD1. The junction had 8 bases not matched to a gene; V was cut back by 2 bases and J by 14 bases. CDR1 is SGHNT and CDR2 is YYREEE in the germline V gene (reference sequence). The CDR3 totals 13 residues.

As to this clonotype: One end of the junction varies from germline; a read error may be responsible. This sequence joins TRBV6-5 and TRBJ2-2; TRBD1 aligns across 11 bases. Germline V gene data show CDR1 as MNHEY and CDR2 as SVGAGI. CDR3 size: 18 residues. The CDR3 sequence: CASCYGRDRGGHTGELFF. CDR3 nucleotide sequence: TGTGCCAGCTGTTACGGCCGGGACAGGGGGGGGCACACCGGGGAGCTGTTTTTT.

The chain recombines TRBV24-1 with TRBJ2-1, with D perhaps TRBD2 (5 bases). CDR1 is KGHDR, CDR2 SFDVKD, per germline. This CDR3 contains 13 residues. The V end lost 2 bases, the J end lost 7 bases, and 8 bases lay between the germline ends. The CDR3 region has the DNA TGTGCCACCAGTGATTGGAGGCAAAATGAGCAGTTCTTC. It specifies CATSDWRQNEQFF.

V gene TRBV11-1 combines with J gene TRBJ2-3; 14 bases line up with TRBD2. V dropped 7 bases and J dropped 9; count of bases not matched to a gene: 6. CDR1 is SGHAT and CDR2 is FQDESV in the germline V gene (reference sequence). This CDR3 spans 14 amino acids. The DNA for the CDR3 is TGTGCCAGCAACCCGGGACTAGCGGGAGACACGCAGTATTTT. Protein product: CASNPGLAGDTQYF.

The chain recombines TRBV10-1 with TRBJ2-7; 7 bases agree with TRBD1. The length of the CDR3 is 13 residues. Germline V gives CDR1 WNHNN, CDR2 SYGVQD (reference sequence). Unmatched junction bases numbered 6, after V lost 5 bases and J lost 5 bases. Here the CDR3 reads CASSPGQYNEQYF. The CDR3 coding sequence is TGCGCCAGCAGTCCGGGACAGTACAACGAGCAGTACTTC.

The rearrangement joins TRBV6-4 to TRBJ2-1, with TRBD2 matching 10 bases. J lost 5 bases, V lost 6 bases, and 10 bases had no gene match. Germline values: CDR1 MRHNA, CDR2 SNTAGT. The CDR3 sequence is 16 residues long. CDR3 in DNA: TGTGCCAGCAGCGCACTAGCGGGGAGAACGGACAATGAGCAGTTCTTC. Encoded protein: CASSALAGRTDNEQFF.

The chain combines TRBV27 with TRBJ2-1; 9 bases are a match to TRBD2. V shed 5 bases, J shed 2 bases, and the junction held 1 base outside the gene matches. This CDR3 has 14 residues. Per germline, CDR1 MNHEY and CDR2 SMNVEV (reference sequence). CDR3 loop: CASSRLAAYNEQFF. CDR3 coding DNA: TGTGCCAGCAGTAGACTAGCGGCCTACAATGAGCAGTTCTTC.

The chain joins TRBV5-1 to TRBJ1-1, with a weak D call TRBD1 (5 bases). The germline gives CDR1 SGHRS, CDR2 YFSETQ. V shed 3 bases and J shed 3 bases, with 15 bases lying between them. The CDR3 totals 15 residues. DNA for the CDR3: TGCGCCAGCAGCTCCCGGGCCGGGGGAGACACTGAAGCTTTCTTT. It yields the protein CASSSRAGGDTEAFF.

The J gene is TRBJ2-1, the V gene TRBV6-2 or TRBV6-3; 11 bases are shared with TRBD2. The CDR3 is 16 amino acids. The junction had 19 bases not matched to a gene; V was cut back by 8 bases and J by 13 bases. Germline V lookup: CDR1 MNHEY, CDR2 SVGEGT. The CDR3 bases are TGTGCCAGCGGCCTTCTAGCGGGAGGCCCCAAGATACTTCAGTTCTTC. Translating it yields CASGLLAGGPKILQFF.